A selection of T cell receptor beta chains follows, all from one sample in a study of blood T cell repertoires in COVID-19. Sequencing was performed with immunoSEQ multiplex PCR; in TCRdb, only in-frame clones are kept and a portion is missing. The sample contains under 300,000 clones, 70% to 90% of which appear only once. The sequenced material came from PBMCs or T cells enriched from blood (not recorded which). The receptors stem from an older woman in a cohort exposed to, infected with or recovered from COVID-19 (not recorded which). Each CDR3 is given with its conserved first and last residue. The order of the fields is J gene, clone size, CDR3 length, V gene, D gene, CDR3 protein, CDR3 DNA. The D gene is left open where the match is weak. Rows may omit the clone size; those that give it use once, few, many or a size class.

TRBJ2-7 . 14 TRBV21-1 . CATWRSGMGYEQYF TGTGCCACCTGGAGGAGCGGGATGGGGTACGAGCAGTACTTC
TRBJ1-2 once 15 TRBV7-2 . CASSLSGGGNYGYTF TGTGCCAGCAGCTTAAGTGGGGGGGGCAACTATGGCTACACCTTC
TRBJ2-4 . 19 TRBV3-1/TRBV3-2 TRBD2 CASSQDLPASGIRENIQYF TGTGCCAGCAGCCAAGATCTTCCGGCTAGCGGGATCCGAGAAAACATTCAGTACTTC
TRBJ1-2 . 13 TRBV19 TRBD1 CASIGTEFYGYTF TGTGCCAGTATTGGGACAGAGTTTTATGGCTACACCTTC
TRBJ1-4 . 18 TRBV28 TRBD1 CASSFSLGGPQGSEKLFF TGTGCCAGCAGTTTCTCCCTAGGTGGGCCACAGGGGAGTGAAAAACTGTTTTTT
TRBJ2-7 . 16 TRBV7-2 TRBD2 CASSPLTSGRAYEQYF TGTGCCAGCAGCCCCCTAACTAGCGGGAGGGCCTACGAGCAGTACTTC
TRBJ2-7 . 15 TRBV28 TRBD1 CASSPGTGGAGEQYF TGTGCCAGCAGTCCCGGGACAGGGGGCGCGGGGGAGCAGTACTTC
TRBJ1-3 . 18 TRBV5-7 . CASSFPWLGALSGNTIYF TGTGCCAGCAGCTTTCCGTGGTTGGGGGCCCTCTCTGGAAACACCATATATTTT
TRBJ2-7 . 13 TRBV6-5 TRBD1 CASRGQGSNEQYF TGTGCCAGCAGGGGACAGGGGTCGAACGAGCAGTACTTC
TRBJ1-1 once 13 TRBV18 . CASSPTENTEAFF TGTGCCAGCTCCCCGACAGAGAACACTGAAGCTTTCTTT
TRBJ2-7 . 15 TRBV7-2 TRBD2 CASRLAGGPSYEQYF TGTGCCAGCCGACTAGCGGGAGGCCCCTCCTACGAGCAGTACTTC
TRBJ2-7 . 17 TRBV28 TRBD1 CASSLEEGAVGLREQYF TGTGCCAGCAGTTTAGAAGAGGGGGCAGTAGGTCTACGCGAGCAGTACTTC
TRBJ1-2 . 13 TRBV25-1 . CASSESGQGGYTF TGTGCCAGCAGTGAGTCTGGACAAGGCGGCTACACCTTC